A selection of T cell receptor beta chains follows, all from one sample in a study of blood T cells in healthy people across ages. TCRdb recomputed calls from the 5' RACE reads with MiXCR, one row per CDR3 protein. This repertoire shows some 1.7 million distinct CDR3 sequences, roughly 30% found once; its top ten account for approximately 7.7%. The sample taken for sequencing was blood. These receptors were obtained from a woman in her thirties in good health. Each CDR3 is given with its conserved first and last residue. Each record gives: J gene, V gene, CDR3 protein.

J: TRBJ1-2; V: TRBV6-2/TRBV6-3; CDR3: CASSSAGGFNYGYTF
J: TRBJ2-3; V: TRBV29-1; CDR3: CSVEGTSGLSDMQYF
J: TRBJ2-3; V: TRBV5-1; CDR3: CASSFSGRTSTDTQYF
J: TRBJ2-7; V: TRBV11-2; CDR3: CASSPGGVGYEQYF
J: TRBJ1-2; V: TRBV12-3/TRBV12-4; CDR3: CASRSPAGGGCTF
J: TRBJ1-5; V: TRBV7-9; CDR3: CASSLSGRVQPQHF
J: TRBJ2-5; V: TRBV6-2/TRBV6-3; CDR3: CASSSRTQETQYF
J: TRBJ1-5; V: TRBV30; CDR3: CTWSRYNQPQHF
J: TRBJ2-7; V: TRBV25-1; CDR3: CASSAPPGEQYF
J: NA; V: TRBV6-5; CDR3: CASLSTGAQGNEQYF
J: TRBJ2-5; V: TRBV4-3; CDR3: CASSQDRQGRETQYF
J: TRBJ1-5; V: TRBV10-3; CDR3: CAISAGPPGSVGDNQPQHF
J: TRBJ2-7; V: TRBV7-9; CDR3: CASTQAAGQFSYEQYF
J: TRBJ2-7; V: TRBV6-6; CDR3: CASSSEGGRYEQYF
J: TRBJ2-7; V: TRBV5-1; CDR3: CASSPEAGIMDEQYF
J: TRBJ2-1; V: TRBV28; CDR3: CASSSLLILEGYNEQFF
J: TRBJ2-3; V: TRBV12-5; CDR3: CASGLVGQDLRDTQYF
J: TRBJ2-1; V: TRBV4-3; CDR3: CASSLRTYPEEKQFF
J: TRBJ2-3; V: TRBV3-1; CDR3: CASSQPLGRSRTDTQYF
J: TRBJ1-5; V: TRBV27; CDR3: CASSPRSLSQPQHF
J: TRBJ2-7; V: TRBV10-1; CDR3: CASSESGSWYF
J: TRBJ2-7; V: TRBV9; CDR3: CASSGGDGPYEQYF
J: TRBJ2-5; V: TRBV10-3; CDR3: CAISRTPQETQYF
J: TRBJ1-5; V: TRBV5-1; CDR3: CASSVTGPQPQHF
J: TRBJ1-1; V: TRBV18; CDR3: CASSPDAGTEAFF
J: NA; V: TRBV20-1; CDR3: CSARDLLRGAQKTQYF
J: TRBJ2-3; V: TRBV4-1; CDR3: CASSQDSFGGGFTDTQYF